A selection of T cell receptor beta chains follows, all from one sample in a study of cytomegalovirus exposure and HLA in healthy donors. The repertoire was sequenced with immunoSEQ multiplex PCR; TCRdb's copy has only in-frame clones and lacks some. The sample records about 160,000 clones, approximately 78% being singletons. Sample: PBMCs. The receptors come from a woman aged 25 to 39 in good health and CMV-seropositive. CDR3s include the opening cysteine and the closing phenylalanine or tryptophan. D genes are given only for firm matches. For some rows the clone size is stated as once, few or many, or as a class when expanded; others skip it.

TRBV19	TRBD1	NA	TRBJ1-2	TGTGCCAGTAGTTCCCGGCCCGGACAGGGGTGGGGCTACACCTTC	CASSSRPGQGWGYTF
TRBV7-2	NA	NA	TRBJ2-5	TGTGCCAGCAGCTTCCCGGGACAAGAGACCCAGTACTTC	CASSFPGQETQYF
TRBV7-3	TRBD1	NA	TRBJ2-3	TGTGCCAGCAGTCCCGGGACAGGGGGATCAGATACGCAGTATTTT	CASSPGTGGSDTQYF
TRBV4-3	NA	hyperexpanded	TRBJ2-3	TGCGCCAGCAGCCAAGGACCGGGGAATTTCACAGATACGCAGTATTTT	CASSQGPGNFTDTQYF
TRBV25-1	NA	NA	TRBJ2-7	TGTGCCAGCAGTGCCCTGGCTTCGGGCTCCTACGAGCAGTACTTC	CASSALASGSYEQYF
TRBV6-6	NA	few	TRBJ1-2	TGTGCCAGCAGTTCGGTCGGGGGGCTACGGTATGGCTACACCTTC	CASSSVGGLRYGYTF
TRBV6-6	NA	few	TRBJ2-7	TGTGCCAGCAGCGACAATCGGGAGCAGTACTTC	CASSDNREQYF
TRBV2	NA	few	TRBJ1-4	TGTGCCAGCAGTGATCCCGGGGAAGATGAAAAACTGTTTTTT	CASSDPGEDEKLFF
TRBV6-5	NA	NA	TRBJ2-7	TGTGCCAGCAAAAAAGGGGGAATAGGGAACTACGAGCAGTACTTC	CASKKGGIGNYEQYF
TRBV7-2	TRBD2	few	TRBJ2-2	TGTGCCAGCAGCCCTACTCGACGGGGGGGGACAACCGGGGAGCTGTTTTTT	CASSPTRRGGTTGELFF
TRBV4-2	TRBD1	NA	TRBJ1-4	TGTGCCAGCGGGTACGGACAGGGGACCACTAATGAAAAACTGTTTTTT	CASGYGQGTTNEKLFF
TRBV5-1	TRBD2	NA	TRBJ2-3	TGCGCCAGCAGCTTGGCCATTAGTAGCGGGGGGAACACAGATACGCAGTATTTT	CASSLAISSGGNTDTQYF
TRBV15	TRBD1	once	TRBJ2-7	TGTGCCACCAGCATTTCAGTGACAGGGAGCGAGCAGTACTTC	CATSISVTGSEQYF
TRBV18	TRBD1	NA	TRBJ2-5	TGTGCCAGCTCTCAATTTGCAGGGGGCGAAGAGACCCAGTACTTC	CASSQFAGGEETQYF
TRBV7-3	NA	NA	TRBJ2-3	TGTGCCAGCAGGTCCCCAGAGGCCAGCCTTAGCACAGATACGCAGTATTTT	CASRSPEASLSTDTQYF
TRBV7-2	TRBD1	NA	TRBJ1-2	TGTGCCAGCAGCTTATTGGGGGTCGGGACAGTTTCTGGCTACACCTTC	CASSLLGVGTVSGYTF
TRBV4-3	NA	NA	TRBJ2-1	TGCGCCAGCAGCCAAGATTGGGGGCGACAGGAGCAGTTCTTC	CASSQDWGRQEQFF
TRBV6-5	NA	few	TRBJ1-1	TGTGCCAGCAGTTACTCGGGGGGGGACACTGAAGCTTTCTTT	CASSYSGGDTEAFF
TRBV10-3	NA	NA	TRBJ2-7	TGTGCCATCAGTGGGGTGGGGGCCGCTCACTACGAGCAGTACTTC	CAISGVGAAHYEQYF
TRBV10-2	NA	NA	TRBJ2-5	TGCGCCAGCAGGCGGGACAGTTTAGTTGAGACCCAGTACTTC	CASRRDSLVETQYF
TRBV5-1	NA	NA	TRBJ1-1	TGCGCCAGCAGCTCAGGGCAGGGGAATATGAACACTGAAGCTTTCTTT	CASSSGQGNMNTEAFF